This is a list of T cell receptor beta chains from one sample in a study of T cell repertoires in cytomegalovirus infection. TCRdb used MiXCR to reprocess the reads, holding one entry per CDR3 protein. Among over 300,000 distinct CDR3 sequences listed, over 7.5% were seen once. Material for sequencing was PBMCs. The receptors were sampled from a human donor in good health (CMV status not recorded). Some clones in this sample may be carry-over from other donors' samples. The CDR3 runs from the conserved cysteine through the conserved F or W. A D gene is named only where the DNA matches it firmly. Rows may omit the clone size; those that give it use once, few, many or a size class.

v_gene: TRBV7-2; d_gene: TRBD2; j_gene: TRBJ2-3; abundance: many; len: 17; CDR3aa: CASSPVGLRGGRDTQYF; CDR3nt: TGTGCCAGCAGCCCCGTTGGGTTGCGGGGGGGCAGAGATACGCAGTATTTT
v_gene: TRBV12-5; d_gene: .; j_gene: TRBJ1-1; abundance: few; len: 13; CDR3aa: CASGSFVNTEAFF; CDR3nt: TGTGCTAGTGGTTCGTTTGTGAACACTGAAGCTTTCTTT
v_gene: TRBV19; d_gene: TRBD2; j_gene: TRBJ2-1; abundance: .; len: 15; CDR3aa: CASSLTSAPPNEQFF; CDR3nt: TGTGCCAGTAGTTTGACTAGCGCCCCGCCCAATGAGCAGTTCTTC
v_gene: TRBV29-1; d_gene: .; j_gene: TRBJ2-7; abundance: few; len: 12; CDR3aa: CSVAEGSYEQYF; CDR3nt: TGCAGCGTTGCCGAGGGATCCTACGAGCAGTACTTC
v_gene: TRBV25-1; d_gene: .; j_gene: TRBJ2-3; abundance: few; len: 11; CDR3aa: CASSDQDTQYF; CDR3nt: TGTGCCAGCAGTGATCAAGATACGCAGTATTTT
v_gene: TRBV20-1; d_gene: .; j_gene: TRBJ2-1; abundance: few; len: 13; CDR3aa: CSARGVAYNEQFF; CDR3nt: TGCAGTGCTAGGGGAGTAGCCTACAATGAGCAGTTCTTC
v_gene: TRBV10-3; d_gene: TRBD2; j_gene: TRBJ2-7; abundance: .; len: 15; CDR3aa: CAISVAAGGYYEQYF; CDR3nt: TGTGCCATCAGTGTCGCGGCGGGAGGTTACTACGAGCAGTACTTC
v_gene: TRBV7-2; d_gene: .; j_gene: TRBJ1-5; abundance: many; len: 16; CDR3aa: CASSLVGAGVSQPQHF; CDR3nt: TGTGCCAGCAGCTTAGTAGGGGCAGGGGTTAGTCAGCCCCAGCATTTT
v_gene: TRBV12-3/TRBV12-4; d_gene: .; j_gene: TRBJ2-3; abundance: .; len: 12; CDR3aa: CASSTKVVTQYF; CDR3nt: TGTGCCAGCAGCACCAAGGTGGTCACGCAGTATTTT
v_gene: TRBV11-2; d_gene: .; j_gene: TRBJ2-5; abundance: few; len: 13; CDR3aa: CASSVIGQETQYF; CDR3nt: TGTGCCAGCAGCGTAATAGGTCAAGAGACCCAGTACTTC
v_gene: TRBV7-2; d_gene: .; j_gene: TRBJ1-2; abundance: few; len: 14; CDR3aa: CASSLARGQGGYTF; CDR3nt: TGTGCCAGCAGCTTAGCGCGGGGCCAGGGGGGCTACACCTTC
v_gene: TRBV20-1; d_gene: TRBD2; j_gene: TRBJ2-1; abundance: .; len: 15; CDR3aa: CSAPPGLAEYNEQFF; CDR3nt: TGCAGTGCTCCCCCGGGACTAGCGGAATACAATGAGCAGTTCTTC
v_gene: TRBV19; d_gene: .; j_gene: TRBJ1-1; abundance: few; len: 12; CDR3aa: CATKTGLTEAFF; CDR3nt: TGTGCCACAAAAACAGGGCTCACTGAAGCTTTCTTT
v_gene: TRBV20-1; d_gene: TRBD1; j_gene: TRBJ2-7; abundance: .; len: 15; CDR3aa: CSAKNRDRGNHEQYF; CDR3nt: TGCAGTGCTAAAAACCGGGACAGGGGGAACCACGAGCAGTACTTC
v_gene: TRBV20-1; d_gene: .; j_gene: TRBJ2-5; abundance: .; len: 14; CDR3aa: CGARRGRKDETQYF; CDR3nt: TGCGGTGCTAGGAGGGGGAGGAAGGATGAGACCCAGTACTTC
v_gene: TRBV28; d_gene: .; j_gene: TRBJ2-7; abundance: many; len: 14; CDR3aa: CASSLLGPAYEQYF; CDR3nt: TGTGCCAGCAGTTTACTGGGGCCTGCCTACGAGCAGTACTTC
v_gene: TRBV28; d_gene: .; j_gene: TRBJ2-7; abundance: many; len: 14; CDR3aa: CASRGWGTGYEQYF; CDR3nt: TGTGCCAGCAGGGGTTGGGGAACTGGTTACGAGCAGTACTTC
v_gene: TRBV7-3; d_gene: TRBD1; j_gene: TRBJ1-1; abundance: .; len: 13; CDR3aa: CASSIGQGSEAFF; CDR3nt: TGTGCCAGCAGCATTGGACAGGGCTCCGAAGCTTTCTTT
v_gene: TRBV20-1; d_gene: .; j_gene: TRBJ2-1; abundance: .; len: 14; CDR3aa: CSARDPTVHNEQFF; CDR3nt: TGCAGTGCTAGGGACCCCACGGTCCACAATGAGCAGTTCTTC
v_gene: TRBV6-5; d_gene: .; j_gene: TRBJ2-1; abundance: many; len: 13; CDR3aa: CASSYAGYNEQFF; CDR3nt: TGTGCCAGCAGTTATGCCGGCTACAATGAGCAGTTCTTC
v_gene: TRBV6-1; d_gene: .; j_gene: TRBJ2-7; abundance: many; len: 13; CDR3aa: CASNTDGGGEQYF; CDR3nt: TGTGCCAGCAACACGGACGGGGGAGGAGAGCAGTACTTC
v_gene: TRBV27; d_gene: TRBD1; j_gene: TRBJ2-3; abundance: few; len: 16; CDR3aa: CASSFLDRGGTDTQYF; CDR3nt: TGTGCCAGCAGTTTTCTGGACAGGGGTGGCACAGATACGCAGTATTTT
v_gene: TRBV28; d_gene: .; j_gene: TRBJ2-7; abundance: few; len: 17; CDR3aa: CASSSPSWGRRFYEQYF; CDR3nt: TGTGCCAGCAGCTCACCCTCTTGGGGGAGAAGGTTCTACGAGCAGTACTTC
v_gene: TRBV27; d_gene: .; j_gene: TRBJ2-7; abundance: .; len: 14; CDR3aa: CANPGDIRGYEQYF; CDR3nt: TGTGCCAACCCAGGGGACATAAGGGGCTACGAGCAGTACTTC
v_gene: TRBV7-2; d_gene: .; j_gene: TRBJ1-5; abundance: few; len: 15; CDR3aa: CASSEDSTANQPQHF; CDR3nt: TGTGCCAGCAGCGAGGACAGTACGGCCAATCAGCCCCAGCATTTT
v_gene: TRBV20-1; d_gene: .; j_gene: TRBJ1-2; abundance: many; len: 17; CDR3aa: CSARGAGAAISNYGYTF; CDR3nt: TGCAGTGCTAGAGGGGCCGGGGCGGCGATTTCTAACTATGGCTACACCTTC
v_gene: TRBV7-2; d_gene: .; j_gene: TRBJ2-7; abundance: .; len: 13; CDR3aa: CASSLYGSDEQYF; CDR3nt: TGTGCCAGCAGCTTATACGGGTCCGACGAGCAGTACTTC
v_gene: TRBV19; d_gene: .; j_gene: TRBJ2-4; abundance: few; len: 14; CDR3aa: CASSMDSSKNIQYF; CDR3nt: TGTGCCAGTAGTATGGACAGCTCCAAAAACATTCAGTACTTC
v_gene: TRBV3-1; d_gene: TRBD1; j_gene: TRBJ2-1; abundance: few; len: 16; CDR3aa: CASSQVPGTGGYEQFF; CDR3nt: TGTGCCAGCAGCCAAGTGCCCGGGACAGGGGGCTATGAGCAGTTCTTC
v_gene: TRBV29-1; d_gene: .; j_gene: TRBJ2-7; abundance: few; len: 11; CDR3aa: CSVLSIREQYF; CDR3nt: TGCAGCGTGCTGTCGATTCGCGAGCAGTACTTC
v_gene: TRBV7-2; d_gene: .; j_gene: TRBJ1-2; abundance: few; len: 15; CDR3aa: CASSTETQGVYGYTF; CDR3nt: TGTGCCAGCAGCACAGAGACGCAAGGGGTGTATGGCTACACCTTC
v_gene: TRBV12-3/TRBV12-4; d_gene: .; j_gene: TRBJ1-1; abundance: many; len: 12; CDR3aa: CASSFLLTEAFF; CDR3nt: TGTGCCAGCAGTTTTCTTCTGACTGAAGCTTTCTTT
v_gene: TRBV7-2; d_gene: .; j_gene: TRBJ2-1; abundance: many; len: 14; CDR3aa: CASSLNRVYNEQFF; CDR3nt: TGTGCCAGCAGCTTAAACAGGGTCTACAATGAGCAGTTCTTC
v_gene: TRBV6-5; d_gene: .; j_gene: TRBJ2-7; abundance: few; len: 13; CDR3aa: CASRTPSGYEQYF; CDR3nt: TGTGCCAGCAGGACTCCGTCGGGCTACGAGCAGTACTTC
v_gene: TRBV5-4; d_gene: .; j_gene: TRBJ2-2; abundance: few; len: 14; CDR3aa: CASSLVGKPGELFF; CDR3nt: TGTGCCAGCAGCTTGGTGGGGAAGCCCGGGGAGCTGTTTTTT
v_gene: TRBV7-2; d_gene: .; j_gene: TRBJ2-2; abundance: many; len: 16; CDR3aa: CASSYLGGAGNGELFF; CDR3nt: TGTGCCAGCAGCTACCTCGGGGGCGCCGGGAACGGGGAGCTGTTTTTT
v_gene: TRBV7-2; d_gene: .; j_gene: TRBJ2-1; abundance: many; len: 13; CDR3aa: CASSLKAVNEQFF; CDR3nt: TGTGCCAGCAGCTTAAAAGCAGTCAATGAGCAGTTCTTC